Listed below are T cell receptor beta chains from one sample, sequenced in a study of T cell responses to AZD1222 COVID-19 vaccine. Data came from immunoSEQ multiplex PCR; TCRdb stores just in-frame clones and leaves some out. Of about 99,000 clones in the sample, over 85% are singletons; the top ten hold 10% to 15%. The sample here was peripheral blood, taken on day 0 of AZD1222 vaccination. The receptor source for this set is an adult in good health. CDR3s include the opening cysteine and the closing phenylalanine or tryptophan. A D gene is named only where the DNA matches it firmly. Clone size appears in some rows only: once, few, many, or a class for an expanded clone.

>.|TRBJ2-7|.|TRBV19
CASSISVSSYEQYF
TGTGCCAGTAGTATAAGCGTCTCCTCCTACGAGCAGTACTTC
>once|TRBJ2-5|.|TRBV7-8
CASRFQGTSLETQYF
TGTGCCAGCAGATTCCAGGGCACTAGCCTGGAGACCCAGTACTTC
>.|TRBJ2-5|.|TRBV9
CASSPRIQGYQETQYF
TGTGCCAGCAGCCCCCGTATCCAGGGGTACCAAGAGACCCAGTACTTC
>.|TRBJ2-7|.|TRBV7-2
CASSLAEGSYEQYF
TGTGCCAGCAGCTTAGCAGAAGGGTCCTACGAGCAGTACTTC
>.|TRBJ2-1|TRBD2|TRBV29-1
CSAAMISSSGAAYNEQFF
TGCAGCGCAGCTATGATAAGCTCTAGCGGGGCTGCATACAATGAGCAGTTCTTC
>.|TRBJ1-6|.|TRBV5-1
CASSPRAVNDNSPLHF
TGCGCCAGCAGCCCCCGAGCGGTTAATGATAATTCACCCCTCCACTTT
>.|TRBJ2-7|TRBD1|TRBV5-5
CASGQGNEQYF
TGTGCCAGCGGACAGGGGAACGAGCAGTACTTC
>.|TRBJ2-2|.|TRBV7-9
CASSPLAGDGELFF
TGTGCCAGCAGCCCCCTCGCAGGGGACGGGGAGCTGTTTTTT
>.|TRBJ2-7|.|TRBV4-1
CASSLTFSQGYEQYF
TGCGCCAGCAGCCTGACTTTTTCCCAGGGCTACGAGCAGTACTTC
>.|TRBJ1-5|.|TRBV27
CASSLNEEQPQHF
TGTGCCAGCAGTTTAAACGAAGAACAGCCCCAGCATTTT
>.|TRBJ1-1|.|TRBV30
CAWSIGAGAFF
TGTGCCTGGAGTATAGGGGCTGGGGCTTTCTTT
>.|TRBJ2-6|.|TRBV7-2
CASSLGSGANVLTF
TGTGCCAGCAGCTTAGGCAGTGGGGCCAACGTCCTGACTTTC
>.|TRBJ2-7|.|TRBV28
CASSLDLPLNEQYF
TGTGCCAGCAGCTTGGACTTACCTCTGAACGAGCAGTACTTC
>.|TRBJ2-5|TRBD2|TRBV7-9
CASSPIRIAGGNF
TGTGCCAGCAGCCCAATTCGAATCGCGGGAGGGAACTTC
>.|TRBJ1-5|.|TRBV13
CASSFERGQPQHF
TGTGCCAGCAGCTTTGAAAGGGGTCAGCCCCAGCATTTT
>.|TRBJ1-3|.|TRBV5-5
CASLRGPGAGNTIYF
TGTGCCAGCCTCCGCGGGCCAGGGGCTGGAAACACCATATATTTT
>.|TRBJ1-1|.|TRBV30
CAWGQPGLTYEAFF
TGTGCCTGGGGACAACCGGGACTGACTTATGAAGCTTTCTTT
>.|TRBJ1-2|.|TRBV7-3
CASSPSQESYGYTF
TGTGCCAGCAGCCCTTCACAGGAGAGCTATGGCTACACCTTC
>.|TRBJ1-5|.|TRBV7-2
CASSYSLGVQPQHF
TGTGCCAGCAGTTACTCCCTCGGGGTTCAGCCCCAGCATTTT
>once|TRBJ1-2|TRBD1|TRBV5-4
CASSLRTGWNYGYTF
TGTGCCAGCAGCCTACGGACAGGGTGGAACTATGGCTACACCTTC
>.|TRBJ2-2|.|TRBV28
CASTSLAYPGELFF
TGTGCCAGCACATCTCTCGCATACCCCGGGGAGCTGTTTTTT
>.|TRBJ1-2|.|TRBV19
CASSTSPSNYGYTF
TGTGCCAGTAGTACCTCACCTTCTAACTATGGCTACACCTTC
>.|TRBJ2-5|.|TRBV7-3
CASSLTYNQETQYF
TGTGCCAGCAGCTTAACATATAACCAAGAGACCCAGTACTTC
>.|TRBJ2-7|.|TRBV28
CARGDLSSYEQYF
TGTGCCAGAGGGGACCTCAGCTCCTACGAGCAGTACTTC
>.|TRBJ2-3|TRBD1|TRBV24-1
CATRGTRTGKDTQYF
TGTGCCACCAGGGGAACCAGGACAGGGAAAGATACGCAGTATTTT
>.|TRBJ2-5|.|TRBV7-8
CASSLVAEETQYF
TGTGCCAGCAGCTTAGTTGCAGAAGAGACCCAGTACTTC
>once|TRBJ1-2|.|TRBV2
CASSAVVAGQENNYGYTF
TGTGCCAGCAGTGCGGTGGTAGCGGGGCAGGAAAATAACTATGGCTACACCTTC